The text below deals with one TCR beta chain. These data belong to a study of control samples from healthy donors and cancer patients. Data came from immunoSEQ multiplex PCR; TCRdb stores just in-frame clones and leaves some out. Among roughly 180,000 clones, 85% to 95% were seen once, and the ten largest hold 1.3% to 1.5%. Germline trimming cut 4 bases from V and 5 bases from J; bases unmatched to any gene: 5. Germline assignment: CDR1 PRHDT and CDR2 FYEKMQ (reference sequence). This CDR3 is 14 amino acids long. The sample comprised blood. The chain combines TRBV13 with TRBJ1-1; 9 bases match TRBD1. The TCR was taken from a woman under 30 in good health. The CDR3 region has the DNA TGTGCCAGCAGCTCGGGACAGGGATGGACTGAAGCTTTCTTT. Protein product: CASSSGQGWTEAFF.